This TCR beta chain was sequenced in a study of blood T cell repertoires in COVID-19. Looking at the study overall: The samples span acute and convalescent COVID-19 from the United States, Italy and Spain. T cells, B-cell-depleted T cells, or PBMCs supplied cDNA or gDNA.

Original handling: Amplification of reference gene primers provided the estimated nucleated cell counts. Profiled with immunoSEQ multiplex PCR; TCRdb holds only in-frame clones, not every one. Clone size and V and J calls were adopted from that table, with D and trimming inferred from the DNA. The sample includes fewer than 15,000 clones, 78% of them seen just once. This CDR3 spans 12 amino acids. V gave up 8 bases and J gave up 2 bases; unmatched junction bases: 2. CDR1 and CDR2 from the germline V gene are MNHEY and SVGAGI. This chain connects TRBV6-5 to TRBJ2-7; 8 nucleotides align to TRBD1. This receptor was identified in a human donor in a cohort sampled during active COVID-19. Sequences were obtained from peripheral blood. CDR3 DNA sequence: TGTGCCAGCTGGGACAGGCCCTACGAGCAGTACTTC. Protein product: CASWDRPYEQYF.